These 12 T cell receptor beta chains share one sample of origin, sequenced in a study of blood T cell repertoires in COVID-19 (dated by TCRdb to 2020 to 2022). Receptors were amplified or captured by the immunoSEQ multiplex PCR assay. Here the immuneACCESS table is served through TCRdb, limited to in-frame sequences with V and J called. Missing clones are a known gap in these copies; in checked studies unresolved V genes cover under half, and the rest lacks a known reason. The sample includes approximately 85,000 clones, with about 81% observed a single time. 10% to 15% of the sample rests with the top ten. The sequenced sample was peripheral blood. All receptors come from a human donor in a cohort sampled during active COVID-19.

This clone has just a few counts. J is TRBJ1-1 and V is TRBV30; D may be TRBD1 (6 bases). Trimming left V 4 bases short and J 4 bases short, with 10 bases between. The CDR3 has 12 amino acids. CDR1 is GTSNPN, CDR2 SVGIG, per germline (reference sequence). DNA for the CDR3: TGTGCCTGGACCAGGGGTGGCACTGAAGCTTTCTTT. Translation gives CAWTRGGTEAFF.

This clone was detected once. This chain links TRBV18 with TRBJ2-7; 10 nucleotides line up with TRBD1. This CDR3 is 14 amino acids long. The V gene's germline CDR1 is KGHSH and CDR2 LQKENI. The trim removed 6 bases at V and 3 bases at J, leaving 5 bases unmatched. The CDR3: CASSPGTGDYEQYF. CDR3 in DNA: TGTGCCAGCTCCCCCGGGACAGGGGACTACGAGCAGTACTTC.

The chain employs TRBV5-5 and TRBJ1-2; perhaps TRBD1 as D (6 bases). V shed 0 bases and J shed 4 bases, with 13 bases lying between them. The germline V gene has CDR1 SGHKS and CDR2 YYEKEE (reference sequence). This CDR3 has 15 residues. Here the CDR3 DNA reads TGTGCCAGCAGCTTGGACCCGCAGGGGATCTATGGCTACACCTTC. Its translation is CASSLDPQGIYGYTF.

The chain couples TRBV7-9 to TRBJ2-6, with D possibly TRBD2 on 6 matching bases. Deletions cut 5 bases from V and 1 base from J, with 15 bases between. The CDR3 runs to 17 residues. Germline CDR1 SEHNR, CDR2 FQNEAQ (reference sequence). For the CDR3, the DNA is TGTGCCAGCAGCCCTTGGGGGGTAATATCTGGGGCCAACGTCCTGACTTTC. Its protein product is CASSPWGVISGANVLTF.

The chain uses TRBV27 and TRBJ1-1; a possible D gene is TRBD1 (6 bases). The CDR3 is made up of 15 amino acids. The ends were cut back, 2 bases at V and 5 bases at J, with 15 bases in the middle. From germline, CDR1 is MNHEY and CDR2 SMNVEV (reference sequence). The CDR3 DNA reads TGTGCCAGCAGTTTAGTCACAGGGATGAGAACTGAAGCTTTCTTT. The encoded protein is CASSLVTGMRTEAFF.

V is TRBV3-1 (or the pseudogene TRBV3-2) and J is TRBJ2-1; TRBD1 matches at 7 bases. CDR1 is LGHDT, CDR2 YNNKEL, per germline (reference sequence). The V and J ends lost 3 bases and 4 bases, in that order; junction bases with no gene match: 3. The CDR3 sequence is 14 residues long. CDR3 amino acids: CASSQTGQYNEQFF. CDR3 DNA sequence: TGTGCCAGCAGCCAGACGGGACAGTACAATGAGCAGTTCTTC.

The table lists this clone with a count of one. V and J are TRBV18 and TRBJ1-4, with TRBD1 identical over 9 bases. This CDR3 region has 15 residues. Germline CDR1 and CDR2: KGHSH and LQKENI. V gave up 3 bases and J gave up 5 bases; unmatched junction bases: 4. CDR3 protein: CASSPGTGRNEKLFF. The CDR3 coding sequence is TGTGCCAGCTCACCTGGGACAGGGAGGAATGAAAAACTGTTTTTT.

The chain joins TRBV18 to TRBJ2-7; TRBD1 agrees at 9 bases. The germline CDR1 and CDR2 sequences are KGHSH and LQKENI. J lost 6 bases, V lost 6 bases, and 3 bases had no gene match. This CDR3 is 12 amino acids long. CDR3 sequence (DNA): TGTGCCAGCTCTCGGGACAGGGTCGAGCAGTACTTC. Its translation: CASSRDRVEQYF. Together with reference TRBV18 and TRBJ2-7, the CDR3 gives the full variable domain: NAGVMQNPRHLVRRRGQEARLRCSPMKGHSHVYWYRQLPEEGLKFMVYLQKENIIDESGMPKERFSAEFPKEGPSILRIQQVVRGDSAAYFCASSRDRVEQYFGPGTRLTVT.

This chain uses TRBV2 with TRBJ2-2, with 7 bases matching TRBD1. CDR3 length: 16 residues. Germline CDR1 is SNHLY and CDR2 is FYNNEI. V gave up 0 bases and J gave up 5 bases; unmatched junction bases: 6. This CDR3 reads CASSEAGTEGTGELFF. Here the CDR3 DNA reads TGTGCCAGCAGTGAAGCTGGGACAGAGGGGACCGGGGAGCTGTTTTTT.

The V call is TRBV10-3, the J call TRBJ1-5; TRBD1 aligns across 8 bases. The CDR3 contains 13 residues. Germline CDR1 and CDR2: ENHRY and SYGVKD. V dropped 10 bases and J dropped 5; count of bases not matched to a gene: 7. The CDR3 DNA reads TGTGCCACAGGACAGGGTGCCCATCAGCCCCAGCATTTT. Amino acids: CATGQGAHQPQHF.

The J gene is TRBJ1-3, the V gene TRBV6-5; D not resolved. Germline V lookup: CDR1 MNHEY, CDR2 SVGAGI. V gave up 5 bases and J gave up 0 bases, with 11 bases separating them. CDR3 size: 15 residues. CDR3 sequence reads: CASSTYLNSGNTIYF. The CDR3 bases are TGTGCCAGCAGTACCTACCTGAACTCTGGAAACACCATATATTTT.

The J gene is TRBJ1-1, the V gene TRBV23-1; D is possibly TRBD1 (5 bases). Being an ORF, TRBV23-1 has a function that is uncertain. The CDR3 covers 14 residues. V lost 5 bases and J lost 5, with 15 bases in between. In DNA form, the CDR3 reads TGCGCCAGCAGTGGGGGGGAGGGTGAAACTGAAGCTTTCTTT. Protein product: CASSGGEGETEAFF.